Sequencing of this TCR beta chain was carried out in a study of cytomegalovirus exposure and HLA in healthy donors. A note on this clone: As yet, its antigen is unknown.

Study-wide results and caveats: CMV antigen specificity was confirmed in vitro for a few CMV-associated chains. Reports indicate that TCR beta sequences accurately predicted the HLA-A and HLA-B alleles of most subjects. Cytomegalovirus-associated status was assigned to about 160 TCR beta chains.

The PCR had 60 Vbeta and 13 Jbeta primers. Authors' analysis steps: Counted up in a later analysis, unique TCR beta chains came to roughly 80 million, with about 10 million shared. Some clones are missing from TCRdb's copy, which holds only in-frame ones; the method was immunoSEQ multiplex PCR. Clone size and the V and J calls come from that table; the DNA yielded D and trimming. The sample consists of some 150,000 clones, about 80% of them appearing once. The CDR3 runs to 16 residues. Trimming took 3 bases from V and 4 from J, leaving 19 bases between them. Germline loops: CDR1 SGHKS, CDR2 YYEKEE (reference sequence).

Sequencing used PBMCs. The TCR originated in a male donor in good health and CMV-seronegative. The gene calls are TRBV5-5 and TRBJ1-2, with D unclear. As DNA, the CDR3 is TGTGCCAGCAGCTCCCCAGGTCCAGGCTCCCTCTATGGCTACACCTTC. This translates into CASSSPGPGSLYGYTF.